What follows are 26 T cell receptor beta chains derived from one specimen sequenced in a study of blood T cell repertoires in COVID-19. Produced via immunoSEQ multiplex PCR; TCRdb's table is partial and in-frame only. The table has 210,000 or so clones, about 90% seen once. The sequenced sample was peripheral blood. The receptors here all came from a man aged 35-49 years with active or convalescent COVID-19.

This rearrangement joins TRBV11-3 to TRBJ2-3; D not certain. The length of the CDR3 is 15 residues. V dropped 5 bases and J dropped 0 bases, with 12 bases sitting between them. Per the germline V gene, CDR1 is SGHNT and CDR2 is YENEEA. Here the CDR3 DNA reads TGTGCCAGCAGCCCTACTGCCTATAGCACAGATACGCAGTATTTT. It specifies CASSPTAYSTDTQYF.

This clone was seen only once. This rearrangement joins TRBV29-1 to TRBJ2-1, with 9 bases lining up with TRBD2. This CDR3 has 15 residues. V lost 4 bases to trimming and J lost 7 bases; unmatched junction nucleotides: 11. The germline V gene has CDR1 SQVTM and CDR2 ANQGSEA. In DNA, the CDR3 is TGCAGCGTTGTGGGGACTAGCAGGGGGTCGAATGAGCAGTTCTTC. Its protein product is CSVVGTSRGSNEQFF.

The rearrangement joins TRBV7-6 to TRBJ2-1; D uncertain. V shed 1 base and J shed 3 bases, with 10 bases lying between them. The CDR3 totals 15 residues. Germline CDR1 is SGHVS and CDR2 is FNYEAQ. The CDR3 sequence: CASSLDNPFYNEQFF. The CDR3 DNA is TGTGCCAGCAGCTTAGACAACCCTTTCTACAATGAGCAGTTCTTC.

V and J are TRBV19 and TRBJ1-5, with a possible D match to TRBD1 (6 bases). CDR3 length: 17 residues. The V end was cut by 5 bases, the J end by 0 bases, with 17 bases between. Germline V lookup: CDR1 LNHDA, CDR2 SQIVND (reference sequence). The CDR3 reads CASSQIARGHSNQPQHF. The CDR3 DNA reads as TGTGCCAGTAGTCAAATCGCACGGGGACATAGCAATCAGCCCCAGCATTTT.

The chain is built from TRBV6-5 and TRBJ2-1, with 8 bases matching TRBD1. Germline V gene sequence: CDR1 MNHEY, CDR2 SVGAGI. V was clipped by 5 bases and J by 10 bases; unmatched bases: 10. The CDR3 has 14 residues. CDR3: CASSSGRGQNEQFF. The CDR3 DNA is TGTGCCAGCAGTAGTGGCAGGGGGCAAAACGAGCAGTTCTTC.

The chain recombines TRBV3-1 (or the pseudogene TRBV3-2) with TRBJ1-1; 7 positions match TRBD1. V was clipped by 0 bases and J by 1 base; unmatched bases: 2. Germline-derived CDR1 and CDR2 are LGHDT and YNNKEL (reference sequence). The CDR3 has 15 residues. The CDR3 coding sequence is TGTGCCAGCAGCCAAGAAGGGACAGAGAACACTGAAGCTTTCTTT. It is translated as CASSQEGTENTEAFF.

The genes are TRBV7-9 and TRBJ1-2, with D uncertain. CDR3 length: 13 residues. V dropped 3 bases and J dropped 2 bases, with 7 bases sitting between them. CDR1 is SEHNR, CDR2 FQNEAQ, per germline (reference sequence). The CDR3 protein is CASSLGDNYGYTF. CDR3 DNA sequence: TGTGCCAGCAGCTTGGGAGACAACTATGGCTACACCTTC.

The chain is built from TRBV7-3 and TRBJ2-7; 8 nucleotides align to TRBD2. The CDR3 runs to 18 residues. V gave up 1 base and J gave up 1 base; unmatched junction bases: 12. CDR1 and CDR2 from the germline V gene are SGHTA and FQGTGA. Here the CDR3 DNA reads TGTGCCAGCAGCTTAATGCCGGCTAGCGGGTTAAGGTCCTACGAGCAGTACTTC. It specifies CASSLMPASGLRSYEQYF.

This clone showed up just a few times. The chain couples TRBV29-1 to TRBJ2-1; tentative D call: TRBD1 (7 bases). Germline loops: CDR1 SQVTM, CDR2 ANQGSEA. CDR3 length: 16 amino acids. Trimming pared 0 bases from V and 4 bases from J, leaving 16 bases between. The CDR3 DNA is TGCAGCGTTGAAGATCGCGGGACAGAAAAATACAATGAGCAGTTCTTC. The encoded protein is CSVEDRGTEKYNEQFF.

The V and J genes are TRBV27 and TRBJ2-1, with 7 bases aligning to TRBD1. Germline CDR1 and CDR2: MNHEY and SMNVEV (reference sequence). There are 15 residues in the CDR3. After removal of 6 bases from V and 8 bases from J, the junction contained 13 bases not matched to a gene. CDR3 bases: TGTGCCAGCAGCCCCAGACCGACAGGGAAGGATGAGCAGTTCTTC. It yields the protein CASSPRPTGKDEQFF.

The CDR3 loop is CASSYGTGQPQHF. CDR3 DNA: TGTGCCAGCAGTTACGGGACAGGGCAGCCCCAGCATTTT. This chain uses TRBV6-6 with TRBJ1-5, with 9 bases lining up with TRBD1. CDR1 is MNHNY, CDR2 SVGAGI, per germline (reference sequence). This CDR3 contains 13 residues. Trimming cost V 2 bases and J 7 bases; bases outside gene matches: 0.

CDR3 DNA sequence: TGTGCCATCAAGGAGGGGCCGAACACTGAAGCTTTCTTT. This codes for CAIKEGPNTEAFF. The chain employs TRBV10-3 and TRBJ1-1, with a weak D call TRBD1 (5 bases). V lost 7 bases and J lost 1, with 10 bases in between. There are 13 residues in the CDR3. The germline V gene encodes CDR1 ENHRY and CDR2 SYGVKD.

V usage is TRBV5-4 and J usage is TRBJ2-2, with D maybe TRBD2 (5 bases). CDR1 and CDR2 (germline): SGHNT, YYREEE (reference sequence). V was shortened by 4 bases and J by 7 bases, with 17 bases between the two germline ends. The CDR3 runs to 15 residues. CDR3 protein: CASSLRVAAGGELFF. In DNA, the CDR3 is TGTGCCAGCAGCCTACGGGTTGCCGCGGGCGGGGAGCTGTTTTTT.

A single count supports this clone. The chain recombines TRBV25-1 with TRBJ2-7; 7 nucleotides match TRBD2. CDR3 size: 16 residues. V dropped 0 bases and J dropped 3; count of bases not matched to a gene: 8. Germline assignment: CDR1 MGHDK and CDR2 SYGVNS. DNA of the CDR3: TGTGCCAGCAGTGAATATTCGGGGCGGGGGTACTACGAGCAGTACTTC. Protein sequence: CASSEYSGRGYYEQYF.

V usage is TRBV2 and J usage is TRBJ2-1, with D perhaps TRBD1 (6 bases). The germline CDR1 and CDR2 sequences are SNHLY and FYNNEI. The CDR3 is 14 amino acids. Between the trimmed V and J ends, which lost 5 bases and 8 bases, there was a span of 16 bases. CDR3 loop: CASSSTGGSDEQFF. The CDR3 DNA reads as TGTGCCAGCAGTTCGACAGGTGGTAGCGATGAGCAGTTCTTC.

This sequence joins TRBV28 and TRBJ1-1; no reliable D call. Germline lookup yields CDR1 MDHEN and CDR2 SYDVKM. The CDR3 consists of 13 residues. The V gene lost 3 bases and the J gene lost 8 bases, with 13 bases spanning the gap. The CDR3 reads CASSFPASSEAFF. CDR3 nucleotide sequence: TGTGCCAGCAGTTTTCCCGCGTCTTCCGAAGCTTTCTTT.

The V call is TRBV6-5, the J call TRBJ1-6, with 7 bases aligning to TRBD1. Germline V gene sequence: CDR1 MNHEY, CDR2 SVGAGI. The V segment lost 2 bases and the J segment 8 bases; nucleotides outside the gene matches: 6. The CDR3 is made up of 15 amino acids. The CDR3 loop reads CASSYTRGLDSPLHF. The CDR3, as DNA: TGTGCCAGCAGTTACACAAGGGGGCTCGATTCACCCCTCCACTTT.

This clone appeared once. The V and J genes are TRBV4-1 and TRBJ2-5, with TRBD2 matching over 15 bases. The V gene's germline CDR1 is MGHRA and CDR2 YSYEKL. This CDR3 region has 21 residues. V trimming: 1 base; J trimming: 1 base; junction bases outside the gene matches: 13. The CDR3 nucleotides are TGCGCCAGCAGCCAAGTCCCCGGGGGGGGGACTAGCGGGAGGACCCAAGAGACCCAGTACTTC. As protein: CASSQVPGGGTSGRTQETQYF.

The V gene is TRBV3-1 (or the pseudogene TRBV3-2), the J gene TRBJ2-3; tentative D call: TRBD1 (5 bases). The germline V and J ends were trimmed by 1 base and 0 bases, with 8 bases remaining between them. The germline V gene encodes CDR1 LGHDT and CDR2 YNNKEL (reference sequence). CDR3 length: 15 residues. CDR3 region: CASSQGQPSTDTQYF. The CDR3 DNA reads TGTGCCAGCAGCCAAGGACAGCCTAGCACAGATACGCAGTATTTT.

As regards this clone: Other DNA sequences in this sample translate to the same CDR3. The V and J genes are TRBV7-2 and TRBJ1-5; D is possibly TRBD1 (6 bases). Germline V lookup: CDR1 SGHTA, CDR2 FQGNSA. The CDR3 contains 13 residues. V was shortened by 5 bases and J by 7 bases, with 12 bases between the two germline ends. For the CDR3, the DNA is TGTGCCAGCAGCGTCAGGGGCCAGCAGCCCCAGCATTTT. The encoded protein is CASSVRGQQPQHF.

The chain links TRBV27 to TRBJ2-3; 7 nucleotides match TRBD2. The germline V gene has CDR1 MNHEY and CDR2 SMNVEV (reference sequence). CDR3 length equals 16 residues. The V and J ends lost 3 bases and 4 bases, in that order; junction bases with no gene match: 10. This chain's CDR3 is CASSLMGREGPDTQYF. CDR3 coding DNA: TGTGCCAGCAGTTTGATGGGCAGGGAGGGCCCAGATACGCAGTATTTT.

The gene calls are TRBV3-1 (or the pseudogene TRBV3-2) and TRBJ1-4, with TRBD1 as a possible D gene (5 bases). Germline-derived CDR1 and CDR2 are LGHDT and YNNKEL (reference sequence). Trimming removed 2 bases from V and 0 bases from J, with 7 bases in between. This CDR3 is built from 15 residues. The CDR3 here is CASSQPGSTNEKLFF. The DNA of the CDR3 is TGTGCCAGCAGCCAACCAGGGTCAACTAATGAAAAACTGTTTTTT.

A single count supports this clone. The gene calls are TRBV9 and TRBJ2-3; D gene ambiguous. Germline V gives CDR1 SGDLS, CDR2 YYNGEE. The length of the CDR3 is 14 residues. Trimming shortened V by 0 bases and J by 4 bases, and 9 bases separated the two germline ends. Written as DNA, the CDR3 is TGTGCCAGCAGCGTAGCGGTCTCCTCAGATACGCAGTATTTT. Amino acid sequence: CASSVAVSSDTQYF.

The chain carries TRBV5-1 and TRBJ2-1, with a weak D call TRBD2 (5 bases). Germline values: CDR1 SGHRS, CDR2 YFSETQ. With 2 bases removed from V and 10 bases from J, the gap between germline ends came to 13 bases. There are 13 residues in the CDR3. The CDR3 region has the DNA TGCGCCAGCAGCTTATCGAGCGGCACGGAGCAGTTCTTC. This gives the protein CASSLSSGTEQFF.

This clone was recorded only once. This chain joins TRBV25-1 and TRBJ1-6, with D tentatively TRBD1 (5 bases). CDR3 size: 15 residues. Germline loops: CDR1 MGHDK, CDR2 SYGVNS. Trimming removed 3 bases from V and 5 bases from J, with 11 bases in between. The CDR3 protein is CASSEGGMNNSPLHF. The CDR3 DNA sequence: TGTGCCAGCAGTGAGGGGGGAATGAATAATTCACCCCTCCACTTT.

This chain joins TRBV19 and TRBJ1-5, with 8 nucleotides matching TRBD1. With V trimmed by 3 bases and J by 4 bases, 5 bases remained unmatched. The CDR3 loop spans 15 amino acids. The germline V gene encodes CDR1 LNHDA and CDR2 SQIVND (reference sequence). The CDR3 spells CASSIGRGLNQPQHF. CDR3 in DNA: TGTGCCAGTAGTATCGGCAGGGGGCTAAATCAGCCCCAGCATTTT.